The 7 T cell receptor beta chains below were found in one sample sequenced in a study of blood T cell repertoires in COVID-19. Profiled with immunoSEQ multiplex PCR; TCRdb holds only in-frame clones, not every one. Among 200,000 to 250,000 clones, roughly nine tenths were seen once, and the ten largest hold 9.5% to 14%. The specimen was PBMCs or T cells enriched from blood (not recorded which). These receptors came from a man aged 30 to 39 who had recovered from COVID-19.

This rearrangement joins TRBV7-9 to TRBJ2-3; 10 nucleotides match TRBD1. The V segment lost 1 base and the J segment 3 bases; nucleotides outside the gene matches: 4. CDR3 length equals 16 residues. The germline gives CDR1 SEHNR, CDR2 FQNEAQ (reference sequence). The CDR3 DNA reads as TGTGCCAGCAGCTTAGTCGACAGGGGGCCTACAGATACGCAGTATTTT. This codes for CASSLVDRGPTDTQYF.

The genes are TRBV21-1 and TRBJ1-2; TRBD1 is the table's D call and was not checked against the DNA. TRBV21-1 is deemed a pseudogene. This CDR3 contains 16 residues. CDR3 loop: CASSKEPGGPPDGYTF. CDR3 DNA: TGTGCCAGCAGCAAAGAACCAGGGGGCCCTCCTGATGGCTACACCTTC.

The chain carries TRBV7-3 and TRBJ2-3, with TRBD2 matching over 12 bases. The CDR3 spans 17 residues. CDR1 SGHTA and CDR2 FQGTGA come from the germline V gene. After removal of 4 bases from V and 3 bases from J, the junction contained 8 bases not matched to a gene. DNA of the CDR3: TGTGCCAGCAGCTCGAGACTAGCGGGGGATAGGACAGATACGCAGTATTTT. The encoded protein is CASSSRLAGDRTDTQYF.

The chain couples TRBV28 to TRBJ1-1, with D perhaps matching TRBD1 (6 bases). The CDR3 is 15 residues long. CDR1 is MDHEN and CDR2 is SYDVKM in the germline V gene. The germline V and J ends were trimmed by 6 bases and 10 bases, with 24 bases remaining between them. The CDR3 nucleotides are TGTGCCAGCAGCCACCTAAACAGGGATGCACTTGGAGCTTTCTTT. The encoded protein is CASSHLNRDALGAFF. The full variable domain, its missing parts supplied by reference TRBV28 and TRBJ1-1, is DVKVTQSSRYLVKRTGEKVFLECVQDMDHENMFWYRQDPGLGLRLIYFSYDVKMKEKGDIPEGYSVSREKKERFSLILESASTNQTSMYLCASSHLNRDALGAFFGQGTRLTVV.

V is TRBV5-5 and J is TRBJ2-2; 8 bases agree with TRBD2. In germline, CDR1 is SGHKS, CDR2 YYEKEE (reference sequence). The CDR3 loop spans 17 amino acids. The V and J ends lost 4 bases and 7 bases, in that order; junction bases with no gene match: 15. CDR3: CASSPPGLEAISGELFF. Written as DNA, the CDR3 is TGTGCCAGCAGCCCACCGGGACTAGAGGCCATCAGCGGGGAGCTGTTTTTT.

This clone has only one observation. The chain's CDR3 is CASGDNRGYTF. The DNA for the CDR3 is TGTGCCAGCGGGGACAATCGTGGCTACACCTTC. The rearrangement links TRBV7-9 to TRBJ1-2, with D possibly TRBD1 on 6 matching bases. In germline, CDR1 is SEHNR, CDR2 FQNEAQ (reference sequence). V was trimmed by 8 bases and J by 7 bases, leaving 11 bases between them. The CDR3 has 11 residues.

The chain couples TRBV28 to TRBJ1-1, with 9 bases that match TRBD1. This CDR3 has 15 residues. J lost 3 bases, V lost 2 bases, and 4 bases had no gene match. Germline CDR1 and CDR2: MDHEN and SYDVKM. Here the CDR3 DNA reads TGTGCCAGCAGTTTAGACAGGGGGTACGACACTGAAGCTTTCTTT. Its protein is CASSLDRGYDTEAFF. Supplemented by reference TRBV28 and TRBJ1-1, the full variable domain reads DVKVTQSSRYLVKRTGEKVFLECVQDMDHENMFWYRQDPGLGLRLIYFSYDVKMKEKGDIPEGYSVSREKKERFSLILESASTNQTSMYLCASSLDRGYDTEAFFGQGTRLTVV.